A selection of T cell receptor beta chains follows, all from one sample in a study of shared T cell receptors in the human thymus. Measured with immunoSEQ multiplex PCR; TCRdb has only the in-frame clones, and not every one. The repertoire consists of approximately 730,000 clones, with 70% to 90% occurring once and the leading ten covering around 0.0099%. These data were likewise used in another study, on human thymus T cells.

Material for sequencing was thymocytes. The receptors were gathered from a girl under two years old with a congenital heart defect. Each CDR3 is given with its conserved first and last residue. A D gene is named only where the DNA matches it firmly. The size of a clone is reported for some rows only, either as once, few or many, or as a class for expanded clones.

CASTSLQYGYTF | TGTGCCAGCACCTCGCTTCAGTATGGCTACACCTTC | TRBJ1-2 | TRBV6-1 | NA | NA
CAIAGNTGELFF | TGTGCCATAGCGGGGAACACCGGGGAGCTGTTTTTT | TRBJ2-2 | TRBV10-3 | NA | NA
CASSLLGGGGRLGETQYF | TGCGCCAGCAGCCTATTAGGAGGGGGGGGCCGACTCGGAGAGACCCAGTACTTC | TRBJ2-5 | TRBV5-1 | NA | NA
CASSLNNPGTTLSEQYF | TGTGCCAGCAGCTTAAACAATCCAGGGACTACCCTCTCCGAGCAGTACTTC | TRBJ2-7 | TRBV7-6 | NA | TRBD2
CASSSSYLGGVSTDTQYF | TGTGCCAGCAGTTCATCATACCTAGGGGGGGTTAGCACAGATACGCAGTATTTT | TRBJ2-3 | TRBV28 | NA | NA
CASRMGPHTRDTQYF | TGTGCCAGCAGGATGGGGCCCCACACACGAGATACGCAGTATTTT | TRBJ2-3 | TRBV28 | once | NA
CASTGLAEQETQYF | TGTGCCAGCACCGGACTAGCGGAACAAGAGACCCAGTACTTC | TRBJ2-5 | TRBV25-1 | NA | TRBD2
CASSSRGRQYTGELFF | TGCGCCAGCAGCTCCCGCGGACGACAGTACACCGGGGAGCTGTTTTTT | TRBJ2-2 | TRBV5-1 | NA | NA
CASRAQGMDSPLHF | TGTGCCAGCAGGGCCCAGGGAATGGATTCACCCCTCCACTTT | TRBJ1-6 | TRBV5-5 | once | NA
CASSLTGGREGETQYF | TGTGCCAGCAGCCTCACCGGGGGGAGGGAAGGAGAGACCCAGTACTTC | TRBJ2-5 | TRBV11-2 | once | TRBD2
CASVSRGGAAQPQHF | TGTGCTAGTGTCTCCCGCGGGGGGGCCGCTCAGCCCCAGCATTTT | TRBJ1-5 | TRBV12-5 | NA | NA
CASSGGGTTGNKSYEQYF | TGTGCCAGCAGTGGGGGGGGGACTACAGGGAACAAGTCCTACGAGCAGTACTTC | TRBJ2-7 | TRBV6-1 | NA | NA
CASSFGGDSQFF | TGTGCCAGCAGCTTCGGTGGGGACTCCCAGTTCTTC | TRBJ2-1 | TRBV11-1 | NA | NA
CASSFPTGTGLLDGYTF | TGTGCCAGCAGCTTCCCTACCGGGACAGGGCTATTAGATGGCTACACCTTC | TRBJ1-2 | TRBV5-6 | NA | TRBD1
CASSLVGQGFGDTEAFF | TGTGCCAGCAGCTTAGTCGGACAGGGGTTTGGGGACACTGAAGCTTTCTTT | TRBJ1-1 | TRBV7-6 | NA | TRBD1
CASSLPGGSGHRVHEQYF | TGCGCCAGCAGCTTGCCCGGTGGGTCGGGACACAGGGTCCACGAGCAGTACTTC | TRBJ2-7 | TRBV5-1 | NA | NA
CASSMVTGRNTEAFF | TGTGCCAGTAGTATGGTGACAGGACGGAACACTGAAGCTTTCTTT | TRBJ1-1 | TRBV19 | once | NA
CSVGEGYNSPLHF | TGCAGCGTTGGGGAGGGGTACAATTCACCCCTCCACTTT | TRBJ1-6 | TRBV29-1 | NA | NA
CASRSGHQNTEAFF | TGTGCCAGCAGATCCGGACATCAGAACACTGAAGCTTTCTTT | TRBJ1-1 | TRBV27 | NA | NA
CASSALNIYYGYTF | TGCGCCAGCAGCGCACTCAATATCTACTATGGCTACACCTTC | TRBJ1-2 | TRBV5-1 | NA | NA
CSLTLAGQGGTEAFF | TGCAGCCTTACCCTGGCAGGGCAGGGAGGAACTGAAGCTTTCTTT | TRBJ1-1 | TRBV29-1 | NA | NA
CASSGQGAGYTF | TGTGCCAGCAGTGGTCAGGGTGCTGGCTACACCTTC | TRBJ1-2 | TRBV2 | NA | NA
CASSPRDRGLYEQYF | TGCGCCAGCAGCCCCCGGGACAGGGGGCTGTACGAGCAGTACTTC | TRBJ2-7 | TRBV4-1 | NA | TRBD1
CASSEEATVFQPQHF | TGTGCCAGCAGTGAAGAGGCGACAGTCTTTCAGCCCCAGCATTTT | TRBJ1-5 | TRBV2 | NA | NA
CSGTDNEKLFF | TGCAGCGGCACAGATAATGAAAAACTGTTTTTT | TRBJ1-4 | TRBV29-1 | once | NA